This TCR beta chain was documented in a study of T cells in Graves' hyperthyroidism and ophthalmopathy. Amplification targeted TCR beta CDR3 regions from RNA transcripts. An initial round of RT-PCR targeting the TCR CDR3 relied on the HTBI primer set. TCRdb reprocessed the multiplex PCR reads with MiXCR, giving one entry per CDR3 protein. The sample holds about 700,000 distinct CDR3 sequences; 14% are singletons and the top ten take roughly a tenth. The TCR was taken from a woman aged 18-29 years with Graves' hyperthyroidism. Sequences were obtained from blood.

The CDR3 DNA is TGTGCCAGCAGCTTAGGTCAGGGGGCAATTTACGAGCAGTACTTC. Residues: CASSLGQGAIYEQYF. The chain links TRBV7-9 to TRBJ2-7; TRBD1 matches 8 bases. The ends lost 1 base at V and 4 bases at J; junction bases unmatched: 6. The CDR3 runs to 15 residues. Looked up from germline, CDR1 is SEHNR and CDR2 is FQNEAQ (reference sequence).